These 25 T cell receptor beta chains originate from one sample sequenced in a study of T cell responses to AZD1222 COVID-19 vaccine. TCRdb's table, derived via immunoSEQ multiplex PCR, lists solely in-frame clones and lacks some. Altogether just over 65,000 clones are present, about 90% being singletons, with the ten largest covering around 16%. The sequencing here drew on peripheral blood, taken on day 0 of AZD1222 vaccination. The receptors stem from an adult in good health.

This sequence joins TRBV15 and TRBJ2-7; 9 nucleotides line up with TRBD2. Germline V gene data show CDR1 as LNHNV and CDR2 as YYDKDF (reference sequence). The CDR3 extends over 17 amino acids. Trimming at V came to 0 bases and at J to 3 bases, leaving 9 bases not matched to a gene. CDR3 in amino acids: CATSRDHGSGRFYEQYF. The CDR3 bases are TGTGCCACCAGCAGAGATCATGGGAGCGGGAGGTTCTACGAGCAGTACTTC.

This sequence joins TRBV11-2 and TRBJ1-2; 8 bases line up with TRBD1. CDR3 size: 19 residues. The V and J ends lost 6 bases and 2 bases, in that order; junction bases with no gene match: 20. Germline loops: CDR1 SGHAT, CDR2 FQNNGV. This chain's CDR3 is CASSRQGFPTGGRNYGYTF. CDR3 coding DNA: TGTGCCAGCAGTCGTCAGGGGTTTCCCACAGGGGGACGCAACTATGGCTACACCTTC.

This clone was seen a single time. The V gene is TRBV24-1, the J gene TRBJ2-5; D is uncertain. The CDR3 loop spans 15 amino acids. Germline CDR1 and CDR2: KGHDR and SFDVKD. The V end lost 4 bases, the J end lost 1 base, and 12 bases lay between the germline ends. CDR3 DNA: TGTGCCACCAGTGACCAAGGACGGCCCCAAGAGACCCAGTACTTC. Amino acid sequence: CATSDQGRPQETQYF.

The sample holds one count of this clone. The CDR3 DNA reads as TGTGCCAGCAGCCCTGGACCTAACGGTGGTGAAAAACTGTTTTTT. It encodes CASSPGPNGGEKLFF. The chain has TRBV3-1 (or the pseudogene TRBV3-2) and TRBJ1-4; D gene unclear. CDR1 is LGHDT and CDR2 is YNNKEL in the germline V gene (reference sequence). V was trimmed by 4 bases and J by 7 bases, leaving 16 bases between them. CDR3 length equals 15 residues.

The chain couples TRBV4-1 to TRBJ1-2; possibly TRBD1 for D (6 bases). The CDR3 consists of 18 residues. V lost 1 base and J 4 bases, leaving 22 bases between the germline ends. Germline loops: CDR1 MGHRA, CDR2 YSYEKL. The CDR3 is CASSQGYGQGSMSYGYTF. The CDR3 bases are TGCGCCAGCAGCCAAGGTTATGGGCAGGGGAGTATGTCCTATGGCTACACCTTC.

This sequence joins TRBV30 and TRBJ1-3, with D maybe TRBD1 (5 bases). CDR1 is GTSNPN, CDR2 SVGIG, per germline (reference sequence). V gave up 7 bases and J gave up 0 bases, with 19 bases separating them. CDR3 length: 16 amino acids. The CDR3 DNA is TGTGCCTCCGCCGGAGGGGTATGGGGCTCTGGAAACACCATATATTTT. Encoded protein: CASAGGVWGSGNTIYF.

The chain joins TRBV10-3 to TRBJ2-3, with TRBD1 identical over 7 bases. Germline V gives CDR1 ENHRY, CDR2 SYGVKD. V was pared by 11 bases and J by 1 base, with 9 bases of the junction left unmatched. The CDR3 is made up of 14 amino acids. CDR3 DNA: TGTGCCGTATCGCCCGGACAGGGCACAGATACGCAGTATTTT. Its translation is CAVSPGQGTDTQYF.

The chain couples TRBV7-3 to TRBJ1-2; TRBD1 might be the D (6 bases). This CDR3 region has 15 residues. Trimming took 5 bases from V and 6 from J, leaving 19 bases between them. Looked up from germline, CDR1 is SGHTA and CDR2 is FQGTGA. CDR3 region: CASSPSGQGYDGYTF. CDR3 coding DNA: TGTGCCAGCAGCCCATCCGGGCAGGGGTACGATGGCTACACCTTC.

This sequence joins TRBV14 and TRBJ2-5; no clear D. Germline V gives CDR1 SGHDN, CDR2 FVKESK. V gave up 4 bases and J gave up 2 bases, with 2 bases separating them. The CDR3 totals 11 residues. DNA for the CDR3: TGTGCCAGCAGCCGGCAAGAGACCCAGTACTTC. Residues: CASSRQETQYF.

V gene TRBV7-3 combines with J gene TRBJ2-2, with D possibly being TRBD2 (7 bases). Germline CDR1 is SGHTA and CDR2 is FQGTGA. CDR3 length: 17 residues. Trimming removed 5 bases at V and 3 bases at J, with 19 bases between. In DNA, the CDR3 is TGTGCCAGCAGCCCCAGTTGGCGCGGGGGCGACACCGGGGAGCTGTTTTTT. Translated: CASSPSWRGGDTGELFF.

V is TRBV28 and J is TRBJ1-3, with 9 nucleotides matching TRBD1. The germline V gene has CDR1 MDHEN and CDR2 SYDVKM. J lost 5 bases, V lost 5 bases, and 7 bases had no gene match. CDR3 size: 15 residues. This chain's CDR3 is CASSAWDRERNTIYF. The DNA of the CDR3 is TGTGCCAGCAGTGCATGGGACAGGGAAAGAAACACCATATATTTT.

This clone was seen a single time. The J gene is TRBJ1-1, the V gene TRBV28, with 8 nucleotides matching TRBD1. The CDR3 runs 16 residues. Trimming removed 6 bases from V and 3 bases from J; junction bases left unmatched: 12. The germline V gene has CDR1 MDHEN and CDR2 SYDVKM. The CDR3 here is CASRPATGGGDTEAFF. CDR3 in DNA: TGTGCCAGCAGGCCCGCCACAGGGGGTGGGGACACTGAAGCTTTCTTT. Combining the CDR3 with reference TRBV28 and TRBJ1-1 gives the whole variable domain DVKVTQSSRYLVKRTGEKVFLECVQDMDHENMFWYRQDPGLGLRLIYFSYDVKMKEKGDIPEGYSVSREKKERFSLILESASTNQTSMYLCASRPATGGGDTEAFFGQGTRLTVV.

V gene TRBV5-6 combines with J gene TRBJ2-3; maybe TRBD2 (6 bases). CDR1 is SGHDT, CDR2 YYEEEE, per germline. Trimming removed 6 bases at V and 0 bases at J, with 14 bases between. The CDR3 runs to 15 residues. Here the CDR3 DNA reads TGTGCCAGCACTCTCGGGGGTACTAGCACAGATACGCAGTATTTT. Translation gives CASTLGGTSTDTQYF. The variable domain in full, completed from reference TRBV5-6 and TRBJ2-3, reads DAGVTQSPTHLIKTRGQQVTLRCSPKSGHDTVSWYQQALGQGPQFIFQYYEEEERQRGNFPDRFSGHQFPNYSSELNVNALLLGDSALYLCASTLGGTSTDTQYFGPGTRLTVL.

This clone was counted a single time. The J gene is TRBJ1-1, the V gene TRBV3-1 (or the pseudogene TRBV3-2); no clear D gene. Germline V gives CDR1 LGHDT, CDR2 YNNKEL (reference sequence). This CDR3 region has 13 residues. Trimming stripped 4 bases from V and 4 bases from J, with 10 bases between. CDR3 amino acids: CASSRIEGTEAFF. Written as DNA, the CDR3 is TGTGCCAGCAGCCGAATTGAAGGCACTGAAGCTTTCTTT.

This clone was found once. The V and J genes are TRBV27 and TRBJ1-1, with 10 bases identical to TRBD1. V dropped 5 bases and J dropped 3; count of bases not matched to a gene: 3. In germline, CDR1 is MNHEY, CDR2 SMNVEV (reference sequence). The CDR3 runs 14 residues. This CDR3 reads CASSLDRGDTEAFF. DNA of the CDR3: TGTGCCAGCAGTCTGGACAGGGGGGACACTGAAGCTTTCTTT.

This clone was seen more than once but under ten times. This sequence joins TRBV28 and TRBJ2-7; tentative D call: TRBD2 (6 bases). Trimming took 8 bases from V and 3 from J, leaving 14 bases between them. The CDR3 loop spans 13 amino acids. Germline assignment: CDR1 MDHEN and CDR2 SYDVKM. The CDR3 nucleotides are TGTGCCAGCTCCCCGGGACTGAGCTACGAGCAGTACTTC. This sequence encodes CASSPGLSYEQYF.

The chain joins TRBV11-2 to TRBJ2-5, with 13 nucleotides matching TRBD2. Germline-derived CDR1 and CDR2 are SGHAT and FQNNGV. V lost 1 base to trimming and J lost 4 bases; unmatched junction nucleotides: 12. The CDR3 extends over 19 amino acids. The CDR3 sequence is CASSLGQEGTSGDIETQYF. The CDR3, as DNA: TGTGCCAGCAGCTTAGGGCAGGAGGGGACTAGCGGGGACATAGAGACCCAGTACTTC.

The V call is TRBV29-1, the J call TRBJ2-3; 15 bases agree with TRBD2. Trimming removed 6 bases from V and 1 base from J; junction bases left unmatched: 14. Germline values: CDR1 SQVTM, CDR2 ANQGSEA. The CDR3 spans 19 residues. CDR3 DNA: TGCAGCGTGAACAAGAGGACTAGCGGGAGGGTATCACGCACAGATACGCAGTATTTT. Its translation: CSVNKRTSGRVSRTDTQYF.

The CDR3 bases are TGTGCCAGCAGCCAAGGGCTCGGGACGGTCGGTACGAGCGTC. Its translation is CASSQGLGTVGTSV. The chain recombines TRBV4-2 with TRBJ2-7, with D perhaps given as TRBD1 or TRBD2 (5 bases each). The V gene's germline CDR1 is LGHNA and CDR2 YNFKEQ. There are 14 residues in the CDR3.

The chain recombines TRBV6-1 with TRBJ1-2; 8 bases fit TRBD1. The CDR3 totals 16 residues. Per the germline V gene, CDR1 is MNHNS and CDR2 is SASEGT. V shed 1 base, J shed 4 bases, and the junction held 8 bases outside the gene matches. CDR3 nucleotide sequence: TGTGCCAGCAGTGAAGATACAGGGGGGACGAGCTATGGCTACACCTTC. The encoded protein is CASSEDTGGTSYGYTF.

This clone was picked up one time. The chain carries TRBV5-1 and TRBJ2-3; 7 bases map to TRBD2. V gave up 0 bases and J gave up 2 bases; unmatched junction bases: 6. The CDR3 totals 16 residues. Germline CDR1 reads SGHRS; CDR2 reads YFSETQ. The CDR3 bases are TGCGCCAGCAGCTTGGTGGCTAGCGGCCCCACAGATACGCAGTATTTT. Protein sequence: CASSLVASGPTDTQYF.

The CDR3 sequence: CAWSAGVLTYF. CDR3 DNA: TGTGCCTGGAGTGCAGGAGTACTTACGTACTTC. This chain connects TRBV30 to TRBJ2-5, with unresolved D. V was trimmed by 1 base and J by 13 bases, leaving 13 bases between them. The CDR3 has 11 residues. Germline assignment: CDR1 GTSNPN and CDR2 SVGIG (reference sequence).

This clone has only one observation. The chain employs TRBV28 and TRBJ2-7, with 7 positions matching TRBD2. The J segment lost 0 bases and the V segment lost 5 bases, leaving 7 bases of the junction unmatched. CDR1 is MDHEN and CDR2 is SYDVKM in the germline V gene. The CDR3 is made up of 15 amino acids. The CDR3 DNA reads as TGTGCCAGCAGTCCTCCTAGCGGACTCTCCTACGAGCAGTACTTC. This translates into CASSPPSGLSYEQYF.

The CDR3: CASNAGGTGELFF. Written as DNA, the CDR3 is TGTGCCAGCAATGCGGGTGGGACCGGGGAGCTGTTTTTT. The V call is TRBV2, the J call TRBJ2-2; possible D gene TRBD2, 5 bases. V dropped 7 bases and J dropped 5 bases, with 11 bases sitting between them. CDR3 length: 13 amino acids. Germline CDR1 reads SNHLY; CDR2 reads FYNNEI.

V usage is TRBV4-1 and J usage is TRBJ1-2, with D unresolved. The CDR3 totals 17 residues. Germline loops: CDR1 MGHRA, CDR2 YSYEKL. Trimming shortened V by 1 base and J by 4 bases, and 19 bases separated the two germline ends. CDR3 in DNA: TGCGCCAGCAGCCAAGGCCCGCCTGGAGGACTTGCCTATGGCTACACCTTC. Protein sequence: CASSQGPPGGLAYGYTF.